The 26 T cell receptor beta chains reported below all come from one sample, sequenced in a study of T cell responses to AZD1222 COVID-19 vaccine (dated by TCRdb to about 2021). The sample's time point, from its label and the paper: baseline before first vaccination. The protocol used for the library was the immunoSEQ multiplex PCR assay. Drawn from immuneACCESS, this table holds only the in-frame rearrangements with V and J called that TCRdb kept. Clones are partly lost; checked studies trace under half to an unresolved V gene and leave the rest unexplained. This sample holds approximately 180,000 clones; around 88% were observed only once. The ten largest make up 7.5% to 9.5% of the sample. Here the sequenced sample was peripheral blood, taken on day 0 of AZD1222 vaccination. The receptors derive from an adult in good health.

The V and J genes are TRBV6-1 and TRBJ2-1, with D perhaps TRBD1 (5 bases). Germline V gene lookup returns CDR1 MNHNS and CDR2 SASEGT. The CDR3 contains 15 residues. The V end was cut by 3 bases, the J end by 8 bases, with 17 bases between. The CDR3 sequence is CASSDVRGGWHEQFF. DNA of the CDR3: TGTGCCAGCAGTGACGTTAGGGGTGGATGGCATGAGCAGTTCTTC.

This chain connects TRBV6-5 to TRBJ1-5, with D perhaps matching TRBD1 (5 bases). From germline, CDR1 is MNHEY and CDR2 SVGAGI. The CDR3 loop spans 15 amino acids. With 4 bases removed from V and 4 bases from J, the gap between germline ends came to 14 bases. Here the CDR3 DNA reads TGTGCCAGCAGTTGGGGTAGGGGCGGGAATCAGCCCCAGCATTTT. It encodes CASSWGRGGNQPQHF.

The V gene is TRBV7-8, the J gene TRBJ1-3; no clear D. Germline V gene data show CDR1 as SGHVS and CDR2 as FQNEAQ. This CDR3 contains 13 residues. Trimming removed 3 bases from V and 2 bases from J, with 5 bases in between. The CDR3 DNA is TGTGCCAGCAGCTTTGGACCTGGAAACACCATATATTTT. It yields the protein CASSFGPGNTIYF. Combining the CDR3 with reference TRBV7-8 and TRBJ1-3 gives the whole variable domain GAGVSQSPRYKVAKRGQDVALRCDPISGHVSLFWYQQALGQGPEFLTYFQNEAQLDKSGLPSDRFFAERPEGSVSTLKIQRTQQEDSAVYLCASSFGPGNTIYFGEGSWLTVV.

The gene calls are TRBV20-1 and TRBJ2-5; D gene unclear. There are 11 residues in the CDR3. The germline V and J ends were trimmed by 6 bases and 5 bases, with 10 bases remaining between them. The germline CDR1 and CDR2 sequences are DFQATT and SNEGSKA (reference sequence). The CDR3 loop is CSAQVEETQYF. Here the CDR3 DNA reads TGCAGTGCGCAAGTTGAGGAGACCCAGTACTTC.

This chain connects TRBV7-2 to TRBJ2-7; D not certain. Germline lookup yields CDR1 SGHTA and CDR2 FQGNSA. Trimming pared 2 bases from V and 3 bases from J, leaving 11 bases between. This CDR3 region has 14 residues. Written as DNA, the CDR3 is TGTGCCAGCAGCTTACGGCCGTTAGTCTACGAGCAGTACTTC. This gives the protein CASSLRPLVYEQYF.

The rearrangement uses TRBV12-3 or TRBV12-4 and TRBJ1-1; TRBD1 might be the D (5 bases). The V and J ends lost 5 bases and 4 bases respectively, with 11 bases between them. The CDR3 loop spans 13 amino acids. CDR3 amino acids: CASSTTGFTEAFF. DNA of the CDR3: TGTGCCAGCAGTACTACAGGATTCACTGAAGCTTTCTTT.

This clone is a singleton in its sample. This chain links TRBV10-1 with TRBJ2-3; TRBD2 agrees at 8 bases. This CDR3 has 15 residues. Germline V lookup: CDR1 WNHNN, CDR2 SYGVQD (reference sequence). Trimming took 2 bases from V and 3 from J; bases not matched to a gene: 4. The CDR3 DNA reads TGCGCCAGCAGTGAGACGGGGGGGCTGACAGATACGCAGTATTTT. Its protein is CASSETGGLTDTQYF.

This rearrangement joins TRBV7-2 to TRBJ2-1; weak D call: TRBD2 (6 bases). The CDR3 length is 16 residues. Germline CDR1 reads SGHTA; CDR2 reads FQGNSA. The V end was cut by 0 bases, the J end by 2 bases, with 11 bases between. The DNA of the CDR3 is TGTGCCAGCAGCTTAGCGTTCGGAGGGGCCTACAATGAGCAGTTCTTC. Its translation is CASSLAFGGAYNEQFF.

V is TRBV6-5 and J is TRBJ2-1, with D unclear. The V and J ends lost 6 bases and 3 bases respectively, with 12 bases between them. Per the germline V gene, CDR1 is MNHEY and CDR2 is SVGAGI. The length of the CDR3 is 14 residues. The CDR3 spells CASRPLGYYNEQFF. In DNA, the CDR3 is TGTGCCAGCAGACCATTGGGGTACTACAATGAGCAGTTCTTC.

V usage is TRBV28 and J usage is TRBJ2-1; 8 positions match TRBD2. The CDR3 is 15 amino acids. In germline, CDR1 is MDHEN, CDR2 SYDVKM. The ends lost 3 bases at V and 4 bases at J; junction bases unmatched: 5. CDR3 amino acids: CASSFIAGRYNEQFF. CDR3 nucleotide sequence: TGTGCCAGCAGTTTTATAGCGGGGAGATACAATGAGCAGTTCTTC.

The chain links TRBV7-9 to TRBJ2-7, with 8 bases fitting TRBD1. The germline gives CDR1 SEHNR, CDR2 FQNEAQ (reference sequence). The CDR3 is 15 residues long. With V trimmed by 3 bases and J by 4 bases, 8 bases remained unmatched. CDR3 amino acids: CASSFRTGNPYEQYF. CDR3 nucleotide sequence: TGTGCCAGCAGCTTCAGGACAGGGAACCCTTACGAGCAGTACTTC.

The rearrangement links TRBV9 to TRBJ2-3, with 9 bases fitting TRBD1. This CDR3 is 15 amino acids long. With V trimmed by 2 bases and J by 1 base, 2 bases remained unmatched. Germline values: CDR1 SGDLS, CDR2 YYNGEE. The CDR3 sequence is CASSVRQGGTDTQYF. The CDR3 region has the DNA TGTGCCAGCAGCGTGAGACAGGGGGGCACAGATACGCAGTATTTT.

The rearrangement joins TRBV28 to TRBJ1-2; no definite D call. Germline CDR1 and CDR2: MDHEN and SYDVKM. The V and J ends lost 6 bases and 2 bases respectively, with 10 bases between them. CDR3 length equals 13 residues. The CDR3 reads CASSVAGNYGYTF. Written as DNA, the CDR3 is TGTGCCAGCAGCGTTGCGGGGAACTATGGCTACACCTTC.

This chain uses TRBV5-1 with TRBJ2-7, with D perhaps TRBD1 (6 bases). CDR1 is SGHRS and CDR2 is YFSETQ in the germline V gene. V lost 0 bases to trimming and J lost 6 bases, with 25 bases between them. The CDR3 extends over 18 amino acids. CDR3 bases: TGCGCCAGCAGCTTGGCGCCCCCAACAGGGAAAGCTGGCTTCGAGCAGTACTTC. Amino acids: CASSLAPPTGKAGFEQYF.

The chain joins TRBV30 to TRBJ2-7; possibly TRBD1 for D (5 bases). The CDR3 is 12 residues long. Looked up from germline, CDR1 is GTSNPN and CDR2 is SVGIG (reference sequence). Deletions cut 3 bases from V and 2 bases from J, with 8 bases between. As DNA, the CDR3 is TGTGCCTGGAGCCAGGGTCCCTACGAGCAGTACTTC. It encodes CAWSQGPYEQYF. Full variable domain (rest looked up from reference TRBV30 and TRBJ2-7): SQTIHQWPATLVQPVGSPLSLECTVEGTSNPNLYWYRQAAGRGLQLLFYSVGIGQISSEVPQNLSASRPQDRQFILSSKKLLLSDSGFYLCAWSQGPYEQYFGPGTRLTVT.

The genes are TRBV2 and TRBJ1-2; D unresolved. Deletions cut 2 bases from V and 8 bases from J, with 9 bases between. From germline, CDR1 is SNHLY and CDR2 FYNNEI. CDR3 length equals 12 residues. The CDR3 nucleotides are TGTGCCAGCAGTGAAACACGTCAGGGCTACACCTTC. It encodes CASSETRQGYTF.

This clone was picked up one time. The chain carries TRBV29-1 and TRBJ1-2; no definite D call. V was trimmed by 0 bases and J by 2 bases, leaving 7 bases between them. The V gene's germline CDR1 is SQVTM and CDR2 ANQGSEA. This CDR3 has 13 residues. CDR3 DNA sequence: TGCAGCGTTGAAGAAGCGGTGAACTATGGCTACACCTTC. Amino acids: CSVEEAVNYGYTF.

A word on this clone: At one of its ends the junction is not consistent with the germline gene, which may arise from a read error. V is TRBV6-5 and J is TRBJ2-7, with 9 bases lining up with TRBD1. The CDR3 contains 12 residues. Germline CDR1 is MNHEY and CDR2 is SVGAGI. CDR3 region: CASTGQGKFCNF. The CDR3 DNA sequence: TGTGCCAGTACCGGACAGGGGAAGTTTTGTAACTTC.

As regards this clone: Other DNA sequences in this specimen translate into the identical CDR3. V and J are TRBV3-1 (or the pseudogene TRBV3-2) and TRBJ1-4; D unclear. The germline gives CDR1 LGHDT, CDR2 YNNKEL (reference sequence). Trimming stripped 3 bases from V and 0 bases from J, with 5 bases between. The CDR3 consists of 14 residues. Written as DNA, the CDR3 is TGTGCCAGCAGCCAGGATGCAACTAATGAAAAACTGTTTTTT. Its translation: CASSQDATNEKLFF.

V and J are TRBV5-1 and TRBJ2-1, with 13 bases matching TRBD2. J lost 10 bases, V lost 5 bases, and 9 bases had no gene match. The CDR3 loop spans 15 amino acids. The V gene's germline CDR1 is SGHRS and CDR2 YFSETQ. The DNA for the CDR3 is TGCGCCAGCAGGAGTACTAGCGGGGGGGCCGCCGAGCAGTTCTTC. Translating gives CASRSTSGGAAEQFF.

The chain couples TRBV2 to TRBJ1-1, with D possibly being TRBD1 (5 bases). The germline CDR1 and CDR2 sequences are SNHLY and FYNNEI. The CDR3 spans 13 residues. V lost 6 bases and J lost 3, with 11 bases in between. CDR3 region: CASREGRYTEAFF. CDR3 DNA: TGTGCCAGCAGGGAGGGACGATACACTGAAGCTTTCTTT.

This clone was recorded a few times. The rearrangement links TRBV11-2 to TRBJ1-5, with no clear D. Deletions cut 2 bases from V and 4 bases from J, with 6 bases between. CDR1 and CDR2 from the germline V gene are SGHAT and FQNNGV. The length of the CDR3 is 13 residues. CDR3 sequence reads: CASSLSENQPQHF. The CDR3 DNA reads as TGTGCCAGCAGCTTATCCGAAAATCAGCCCCAGCATTTT.

This rearrangement joins TRBV5-6 to TRBJ2-7; the match to TRBD1 covers 7 bases. The V gene end was trimmed by 3 bases and the J gene end by 5 bases; junction bases not matched to a gene: 5. The CDR3 is 13 amino acids. Per the germline V gene, CDR1 is SGHDT and CDR2 is YYEEEE. The CDR3 coding sequence is TGTGCCAGCAGCTGGACAGGTAAAAACGAGCAGTACTTC. Its translation: CASSWTGKNEQYF. Full variable domain (missing parts from reference TRBV5-6 and TRBJ2-7): DAGVTQSPTHLIKTRGQQVTLRCSPKSGHDTVSWYQQALGQGPQFIFQYYEEEERQRGNFPDRFSGHQFPNYSSELNVNALLLGDSALYLCASSWTGKNEQYFGPGTRLTVT.

The V call is TRBV19, the J call TRBJ2-6; D is undetermined. There are 18 residues in the CDR3. Germline assignment: CDR1 LNHDA and CDR2 SQIVND (reference sequence). Trimming stripped 3 bases from V and 0 bases from J, with 15 bases between. CDR3 sequence: CASSMSGFQSSGANVLTF. The CDR3 DNA reads as TGTGCCAGTAGTATGAGTGGGTTTCAAAGCTCTGGGGCCAACGTCCTGACTTTC. The whole variable domain, remainder taken from reference TRBV19 and TRBJ2-6, is DGGITQSPKYLFRKEGQNVTLSCEQNLNHDAMYWYRQDPGQGLRLIYYSQIVNDFQKGDIAEGYSVSREKKESFPLTVTSAQKNPTAFYLCASSMSGFQSSGANVLTFGAGSRLTVL.

The chain has TRBV7-3 and TRBJ2-7; D is unclear. The V and J ends lost 0 bases and 7 bases respectively, with 13 bases between them. The CDR3 is 14 residues long. The germline V gene has CDR1 SGHTA and CDR2 FQGTGA. The CDR3 DNA reads TGTGCCAGCAGCTTAACGGGCCCTATCGGGGAGCAGTACTTC. Its translation: CASSLTGPIGEQYF.

The genes are TRBV7-9 and TRBJ1-2; tentatively, D is TRBD1 (5 bases). Germline assignment: CDR1 SEHNR and CDR2 FQNEAQ (reference sequence). CDR3 size: 13 residues. V lost 4 bases, J lost 7 bases, and 13 bases lay in between. The CDR3 DNA reads as TGTGCCAGCAGCTACGCAGGGATTCCTGGCTACACCTTC. Residues: CASSYAGIPGYTF.